The 14 T cell receptor beta chains in this list originate from one sample, sequenced in a study of CD8+ T cells in alopecia areata. As for treatment: oral pan-JAK inhibitor, 5-10 mg twice daily. cDNA serving as the sequencing template came from extracted, reverse transcribed RNA. Assay used: immunoSEQ multiplex PCR; TCRdb lists only in-frame clones, some missing. Of 150,000 to 200,000 clones listed, 60% are singletons. The specimen was CD4+ T cells sorted from blood, collected at week 24, from a patient treated with tofacitinib. These receptors all stem from a human donor with alopecia areata.

The CDR3 region is CSGRDPNTEAFF. For the CDR3, the DNA is TGCAGCGGGAGAGACCCGAACACTGAAGCTTTCTTT. The chain joins TRBV29-1 to TRBJ1-1; the D is unclear. The germline V gene has CDR1 SQVTM and CDR2 ANQGSEA. This CDR3 is 12 amino acids long. With 7 bases removed from V and 1 base from J, the gap between germline ends came to 10 bases.

This clone has a handful of counts. This chain joins TRBV2 and TRBJ2-3; the D gene is possibly TRBD1 (5 bases). V lost 0 bases, J lost 2 bases, and 6 bases lay in between. Germline CDR1 and CDR2: SNHLY and FYNNEI. This CDR3 is built from 14 residues. The CDR3 nucleotides read TGTGCCAGCAGTGAAGCAGGGGTCACAGATACGCAGTATTTT. The encoded protein is CASSEAGVTDTQYF. The variable domain in full, with the rest retrieved from reference TRBV2 and TRBJ2-3, is EPEVTQTPSHQVTQMGQEVILRCVPISNHLYFYWYRQILGQKVEFLVSFYNNEISEKSEIFDDQFSVERPDGSNFTLKIRSTKLEDSAMYFCASSEAGVTDTQYFGPGTRLTVL.

J is TRBJ2-7 and V is TRBV7-9; D gene uncertain. The CDR3 totals 12 residues. V lost 5 bases and J lost 0, with 5 bases in between. The V gene's germline CDR1 is SEHNR and CDR2 FQNEAQ (reference sequence). In DNA, the CDR3 is TGTGCCAGCAGCCCTAGCTCCTACGAGCAGTACTTC. It translates to CASSPSSYEQYF. The full variable domain, rest sourced from reference TRBV7-9 and TRBJ2-7, is DTGVSQNPRHKITKRGQNVTFRCDPISEHNRLYWYRQTLGQGPEFLTYFQNEAQLEKSRLLSDRFSAERPKGSFSTLEIQRTEQGDSAMYLCASSPSSYEQYFGPGTRLTVT.

With regard to this clone: Relative to the germline gene, one junction end is altered; a read error may explain this. This chain uses TRBV7-3 with TRBJ1-6; maybe TRBD1 (5 bases). CDR1 is SGHTA and CDR2 is FQGTGA in the germline V gene. This CDR3 has 16 amino acids. CDR3 nucleotide sequence: TGTGCCAGCAGCTCCGACCCCGCAGGACATAATTCGCCCCTCCACTTT. Translation gives CASSSDPAGHNSPLHF.

This clone was picked up a small number of times. The rearrangement links TRBV7-3 to TRBJ2-7, with 12 bases lining up with TRBD2. In germline, CDR1 is SGHTA, CDR2 FQGTGA. V dropped 5 bases and J dropped 1; count of bases not matched to a gene: 3. This CDR3 has 15 residues. The CDR3 reads CASSITSGGSYEQYF. The DNA for the CDR3 is TGTGCCAGCAGCATCACTAGCGGGGGGTCCTACGAGCAGTACTTC.

This chain joins TRBV7-3 and TRBJ1-2, with D tentatively TRBD1 (6 bases). The CDR3 sequence is 15 residues long. Germline V gene sequence: CDR1 SGHTA, CDR2 FQGTGA. Trimming removed 0 bases from V and 4 bases from J, with 12 bases in between. DNA of the CDR3: TGTGCCAGCAGCTTAACGTCGGGGGGCCGCTATGGCTACACCTTC. The encoded protein is CASSLTSGGRYGYTF.

This clone was seen many times. V gene TRBV4-3 combines with J gene TRBJ1-2; D unclear. The CDR3 length is 14 residues. V was pared by 2 bases and J by 3 bases, with 10 bases between. Germline V gene sequence: CDR1 LGHNA, CDR2 YSLEER. The CDR3 bases are TGCGCCAGCAGCCAACGCAGTGGCGACTATGGCTACACCTTC. Its protein is CASSQRSGDYGYTF.

This chain connects TRBV4-3 to TRBJ2-7; unclear D gene. V dropped 0 bases and J dropped 0 bases, with 3 bases sitting between them. Looked up from germline, CDR1 is LGHNA and CDR2 is YSLEER. There are 13 residues in the CDR3. CDR3 in DNA: TGCGCCAGCAGCCAAGAGGGCTCCTACGAGCAGTACTTC. Translating it yields CASSQEGSYEQYF.

Only a few counts were recorded for this clone. The V call is TRBV7-3, the J call TRBJ1-4; 7 bases are a match to TRBD1. The CDR3 is 16 residues long. V was clipped by 0 bases and J by 5 bases; unmatched bases: 6. Germline V gives CDR1 SGHTA, CDR2 FQGTGA. In nucleotides, the CDR3 is TGTGCCAGCAGCTTAACCCCGGACAGGCAGAATGAAAAACTGTTTTTT. This gives the protein CASSLTPDRQNEKLFF.

This clone has only a few counts. This sequence joins TRBV18 and TRBJ1-4; D uncertain. Trimming left V 4 bases short and J 4 bases short, with 10 bases between. The V gene's germline CDR1 is KGHSH and CDR2 LQKENI. This CDR3 spans 14 amino acids. As DNA, the CDR3 is TGTGCCAGCTCACGGAGTGGAGATAATGAAAAACTGTTTTTT. Its protein product is CASSRSGDNEKLFF.

V is TRBV6-5 and J is TRBJ1-2; D may be TRBD1 (5 bases). V shed 6 bases and J shed 3 bases, with 11 bases lying between them. The CDR3 extends over 13 amino acids. Germline CDR1 reads MNHEY; CDR2 reads SVGAGI. The CDR3 is CASRPRQHYGYTF. DNA of the CDR3: TGTGCCAGCAGGCCCCGACAGCACTATGGCTACACCTTC.

This clone was seen only a few times. The rearrangement links TRBV7-6 to TRBJ2-7; D is unresolved. The length of the CDR3 is 12 residues. Germline V lookup: CDR1 SGHVS, CDR2 FNYEAQ. V gave up 4 bases and J gave up 7 bases, with 11 bases separating them. The CDR3 DNA follows: TGTGCCAGCAGCTCGACACCGCATGAGCAGTACTTC. This encodes CASSSTPHEQYF.

The chain has TRBV7-2 and TRBJ1-5, with a weak D call TRBD1 (6 bases). Germline V gene lookup returns CDR1 SGHTA and CDR2 FQGNSA. The ends were cut back, 4 bases at V and 4 bases at J, with 8 bases in the middle. The CDR3 has 13 residues. The CDR3 nucleotides are TGTGCCAGCAGCTCCAGGGGTAATCAGCCCCAGCATTTT. Its protein is CASSSRGNQPQHF.

This clone was detected once. This chain joins TRBV11-2 and TRBJ2-5; 11 bases are a match to TRBD2. CDR3 length equals 15 residues. V shed 5 bases, J shed 5 bases, and the junction held 7 bases outside the gene matches. The germline V gene encodes CDR1 SGHAT and CDR2 FQNNGV. The CDR3 here is CASSPRLAGHETQYF. The CDR3 region has the DNA TGTGCCAGCAGCCCCCGACTAGCGGGGCACGAGACCCAGTACTTC.